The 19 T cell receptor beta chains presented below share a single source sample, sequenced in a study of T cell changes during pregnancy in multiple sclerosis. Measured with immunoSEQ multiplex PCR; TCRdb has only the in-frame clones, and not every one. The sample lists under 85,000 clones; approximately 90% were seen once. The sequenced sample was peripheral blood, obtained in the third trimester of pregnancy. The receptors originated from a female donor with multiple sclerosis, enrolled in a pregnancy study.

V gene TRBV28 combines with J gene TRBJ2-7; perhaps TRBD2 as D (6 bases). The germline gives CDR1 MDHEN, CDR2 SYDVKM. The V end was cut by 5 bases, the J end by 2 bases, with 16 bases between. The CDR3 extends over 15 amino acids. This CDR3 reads CASSPPRGSPYEQYF. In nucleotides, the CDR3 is TGTGCCAGCAGTCCCCCCCGGGGGTCTCCCTACGAGCAGTACTTC.

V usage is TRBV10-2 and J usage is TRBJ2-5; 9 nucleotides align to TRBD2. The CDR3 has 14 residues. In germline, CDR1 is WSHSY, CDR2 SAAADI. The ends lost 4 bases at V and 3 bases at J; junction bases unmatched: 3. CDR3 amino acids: CASSGRTSEETQYF. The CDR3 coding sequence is TGCGCCAGCAGTGGAAGGACTAGCGAAGAGACCCAGTACTTC.

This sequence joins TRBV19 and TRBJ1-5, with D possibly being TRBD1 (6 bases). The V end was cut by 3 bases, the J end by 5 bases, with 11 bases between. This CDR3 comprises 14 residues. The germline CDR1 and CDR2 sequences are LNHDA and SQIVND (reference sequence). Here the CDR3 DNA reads TGTGCCAGTAGTATTTCAGGGGTCGATCAGCCCCAGCATTTT. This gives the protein CASSISGVDQPQHF.

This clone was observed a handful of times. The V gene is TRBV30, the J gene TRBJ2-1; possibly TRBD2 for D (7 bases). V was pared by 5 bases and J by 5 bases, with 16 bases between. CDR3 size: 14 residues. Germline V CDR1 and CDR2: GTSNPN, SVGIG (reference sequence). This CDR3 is CAWGGGPNDNEQFF. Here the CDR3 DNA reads TGTGCCTGGGGCGGGGGCCCTAATGACAATGAGCAGTTCTTC.

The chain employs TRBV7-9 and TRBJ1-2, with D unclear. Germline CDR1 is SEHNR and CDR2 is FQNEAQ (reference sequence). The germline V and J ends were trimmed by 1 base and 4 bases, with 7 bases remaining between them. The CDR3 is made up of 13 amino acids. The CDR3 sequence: CASSLGGSYGYTF. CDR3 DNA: TGTGCCAGCAGCTTAGGCGGGTCCTATGGCTACACCTTC.

The CDR3 sequence is CASSLGLNPTLDEQFF. CDR3 DNA: TGCGCCAGCAGTCTAGGACTAAACCCTACTCTTGATGAGCAGTTCTTC. The gene calls are TRBV10-1 and TRBJ2-1; D might be TRBD2 (6 bases). V lost 5 bases to trimming and J lost 8 bases, with 22 bases between them. Germline V gene sequence: CDR1 WNHNN, CDR2 SYGVQD (reference sequence). The CDR3 loop spans 16 amino acids.

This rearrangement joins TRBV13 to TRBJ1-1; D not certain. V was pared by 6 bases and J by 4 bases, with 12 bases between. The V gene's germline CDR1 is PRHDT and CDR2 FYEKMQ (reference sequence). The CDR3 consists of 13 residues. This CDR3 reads CASSSRPSTEAFF. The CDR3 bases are TGTGCCAGCAGTAGCCGTCCCAGCACTGAAGCTTTCTTT.

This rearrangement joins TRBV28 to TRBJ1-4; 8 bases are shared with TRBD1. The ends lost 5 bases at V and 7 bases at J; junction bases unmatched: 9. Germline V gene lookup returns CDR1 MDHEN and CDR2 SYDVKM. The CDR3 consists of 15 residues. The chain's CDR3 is CASSPRTGKREKLFF. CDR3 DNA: TGTGCCAGCAGTCCCAGGACAGGGAAGCGTGAAAAACTGTTTTTT.

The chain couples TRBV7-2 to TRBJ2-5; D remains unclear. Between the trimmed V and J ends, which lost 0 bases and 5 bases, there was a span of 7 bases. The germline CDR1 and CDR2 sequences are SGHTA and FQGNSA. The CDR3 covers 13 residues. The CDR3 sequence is CASSLAYGETQYF. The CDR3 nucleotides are TGTGCCAGCAGCTTAGCCTACGGGGAGACCCAGTACTTC.

Here the CDR3 DNA reads TGTGCCAGCAGCCCCCTGGGCGGGGACAGGTCCTACGAGCAGTACTTC. Its translation is CASSPLGGDRSYEQYF. The chain is built from TRBV7-8 and TRBJ2-7; TRBD1 matches at 8 bases. This CDR3 contains 16 residues. Germline CDR1 and CDR2: SGHVS and FQNEAQ. The junction had 10 bases not matched to a gene; V was cut back by 5 bases and J by 1 base.

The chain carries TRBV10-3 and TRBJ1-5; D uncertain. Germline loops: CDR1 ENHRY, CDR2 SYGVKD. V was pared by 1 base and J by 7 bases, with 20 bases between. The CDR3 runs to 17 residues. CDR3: CAISELRVDRNGQPQHF. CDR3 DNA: TGTGCCATCAGTGAGTTACGGGTAGATCGTAACGGGCAGCCCCAGCATTTT.

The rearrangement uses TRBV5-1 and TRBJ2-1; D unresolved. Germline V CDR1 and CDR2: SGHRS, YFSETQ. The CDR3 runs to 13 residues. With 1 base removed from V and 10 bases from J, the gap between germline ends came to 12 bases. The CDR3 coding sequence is TGCGCCAGCAGCTTGTGGTGGGCTGGAGAGCAGTTCTTC. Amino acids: CASSLWWAGEQFF.

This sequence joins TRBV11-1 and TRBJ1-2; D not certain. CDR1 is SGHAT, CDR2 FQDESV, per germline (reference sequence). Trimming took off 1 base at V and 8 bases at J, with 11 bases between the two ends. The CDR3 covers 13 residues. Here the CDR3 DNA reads TGTGCCAGCAGCTTAGGACGGACGGGAGGCTACACCTTC. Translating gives CASSLGRTGGYTF.

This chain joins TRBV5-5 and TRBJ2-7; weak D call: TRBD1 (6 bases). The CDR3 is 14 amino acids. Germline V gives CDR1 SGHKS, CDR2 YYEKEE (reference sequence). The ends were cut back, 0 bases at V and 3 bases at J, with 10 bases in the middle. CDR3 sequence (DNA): TGTGCCAGCAGCTTGGGCGGACAGCTCTACGAGCAGTACTTC. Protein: CASSLGGQLYEQYF.

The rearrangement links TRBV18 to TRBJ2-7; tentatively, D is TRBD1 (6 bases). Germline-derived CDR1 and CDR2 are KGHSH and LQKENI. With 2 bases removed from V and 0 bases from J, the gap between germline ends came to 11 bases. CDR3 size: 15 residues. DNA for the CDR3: TGTGCCAGCTCACCAGCCCAGGGGTACTCCTACGAGCAGTACTTC. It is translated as CASSPAQGYSYEQYF.

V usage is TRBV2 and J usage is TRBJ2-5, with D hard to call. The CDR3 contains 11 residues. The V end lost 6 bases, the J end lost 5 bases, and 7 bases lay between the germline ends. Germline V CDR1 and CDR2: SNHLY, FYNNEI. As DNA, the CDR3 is TGTGCCAGCAGCTACGTCGAGACCCAGTACTTC. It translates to CASSYVETQYF.

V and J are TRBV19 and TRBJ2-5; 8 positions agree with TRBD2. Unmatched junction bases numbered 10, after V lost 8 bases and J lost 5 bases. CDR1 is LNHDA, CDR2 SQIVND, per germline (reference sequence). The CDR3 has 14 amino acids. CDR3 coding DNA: TGTGCCAGTCGGTCGGGGGGGGCTGGGGAGACCCAGTACTTC. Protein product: CASRSGGAGETQYF.

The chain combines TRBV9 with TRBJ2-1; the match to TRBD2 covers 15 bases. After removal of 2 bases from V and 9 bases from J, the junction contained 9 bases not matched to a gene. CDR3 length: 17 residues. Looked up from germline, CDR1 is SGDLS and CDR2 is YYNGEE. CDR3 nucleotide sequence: TGTGCCAGCAGCGTCGGGACTAGCGGGGGGCTGACCGGTGAGCAGTTCTTC. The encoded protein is CASSVGTSGGLTGEQFF.

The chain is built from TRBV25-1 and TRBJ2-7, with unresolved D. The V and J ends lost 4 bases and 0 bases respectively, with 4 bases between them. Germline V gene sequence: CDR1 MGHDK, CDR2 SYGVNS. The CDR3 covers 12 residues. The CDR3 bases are TGTGCCAGCAGTGGCAGCTCCTACGAGCAGTACTTC. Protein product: CASSGSSYEQYF.